The clone carrying this T cell receptor beta chain was found a few times. TCRdb re-analysed the RT-PCR reads in MiXCR, keeping a single row per CDR3 protein. The data show approximately 410,000 distinct CDR3 sequences, with roughly 17% seen just once and less than 8% held by the top ten. These data originate in a study of patients and donors after allogeneic stem cell transplantation. Germline V lookup: CDR1 SGHTA, CDR2 FQGNSA. CDR3 size: 15 residues. Trimming took off 1 base at V and 4 bases at J, with 11 bases between the two ends. This clonotype was sampled from a human donor who was either an allogeneic HSCT recipient or a stem cell or donor lymphocyte infusion donor (not recorded which). It is not recorded whose cells these are; they may come from a transplant donor. The V call is TRBV7-2, the J call TRBJ1-5; tentatively, D is TRBD1 (5 bases). The sequencing sample was made of blood, either unsorted or a sorted T cell fraction (not recorded which). The CDR3 DNA sequence: TGTGCCAGCAGCTTAGTGGGGGTTTATAATCAGCCCCAGCATTTT. This translates into CASSLVGVYNQPQHF.